This T cell receptor (beta chain) was sequenced during a study of CD8 T cell repertoires and HIV-1 epitope variants. The germline gives CDR1 MNHEY, CDR2 SMNVEV (reference sequence). CDR3 length equals 17 residues. With 6 bases clipped from V and 6 bases from J, the junction kept 14 bases outside the gene matches. Here immunoSEQ multiplex PCR was the method, and the copy in TCRdb shows in-frame clones only, minus some. The sample consists of about 1,100 clones, about two thirds of them appearing once. Concerning this clone itself: Its antigen is as yet unknown.

The source is a male donor with HIV. The chain links TRBV27 to TRBJ2-3; the match to TRBD1 covers 11 bases. Sequenced material: cultured CD8+ T cells derived from PBMCs. CDR3 loop: CASSYRTGTGGLDTQYF. In nucleotides, the CDR3 is TGTGCCAGCAGCTACCGAACCGGGACAGGGGGATTGGATACGCAGTATTTT.